The entry that follows covers one T cell receptor (beta chain) sequence. Its antigen is undetermined. Germline values: CDR1 SGHTA, CDR2 FQGNSA. The CDR3 has 13 residues. The V gene lost 0 bases and the J gene lost 3 bases, with 5 bases spanning the gap. This specimen comes from a study of a mutant IDH1 vaccine in newly diagnosed glioma. Whole-study context: Vaccination was launched 4-6 weeks after radiotherapy alone, or with temozolomide cycles.

The sample's time point: week 5, during vaccination. Topical imiquimod was applied with each vaccine dose, which held 300 ug of mutant IDH1 20-mer peptide. Libraries were prepared by immunoSEQ multiplex PCR; TCRdb keeps only in-frame clonotypes and omits some of them. The sample includes fewer than 65,000 clones, approximately 80% of them seen just once. Sequencing used PBMCs, obtained from a glioma patient whose treatment included an IDH1 peptide vaccine. The V gene is TRBV7-2, the J gene TRBJ1-1; D is ambiguous. The TCR was taken from a man aged 25 to 40 with glioma. DNA for the CDR3: TGTGCCAGCAGCTTAGCTGTATACACTGAAGCTTTCTTT. Translating gives CASSLAVYTEAFF.